The rows below give T cell receptor beta chains drawn from one sample of a study of shared clonotypes between healthy human individuals. Sequencing used immunoSEQ multiplex PCR; TCRdb keeps in-frame clones, though not all of them. Of fewer than 3 million clones listed, 80% to 95% were seen once; the top ten hold 0.37%. The sample consisted of naive CD4+ T cells from PBMCs. All receptors derive from a young man in good health. Some clones in this sample may be carry-over from other donors' samples. Each CDR3 is given with its conserved first and last residue. The D gene is left open where the match is weak. Clone size is shown for a subset of rows, as once, few, many or a class of expanded clone.

clone size	D gene	V gene	J gene	CDR3 protein	CDR3 DNA
NA	NA	TRBV18	TRBJ2-3	CASSPPGDTDTQYF	TGTGCCAGCTCACCGCCAGGGGACACAGATACGCAGTATTTT
NA	TRBD2	TRBV5-1	TRBJ2-5	CASSLPSGSGGETQYF	TGCGCCAGCAGCTTGCCTAGCGGGAGTGGCGGGGAGACCCAGTACTTC
NA	NA	TRBV5-1	TRBJ1-4	CASSLDRNEKLFF	TGCGCCAGCAGCTTGGACAGGAATGAAAAACTGTTTTTT
once	TRBD1	TRBV5-1	TRBJ1-6	CASSEQGWGSPLHF	TGCGCCAGCAGCGAACAGGGGTGGGGTTCACCCCTCCACTTT
NA	TRBD1	TRBV5-1	TRBJ1-4	CASSRGQGIEKLFF	TGCGCCAGCAGCCGGGGACAGGGAATTGAAAAACTGTTTTTT
NA	TRBD1	TRBV28	TRBJ2-5	CAGNDRGKETQYF	TGTGCCGGCAATGACAGGGGAAAAGAGACCCAGTACTTC
NA	NA	TRBV2	TRBJ2-3	CATASTDTQYF	TGTGCCACCGCTAGCACAGATACGCAGTATTTT
NA	NA	TRBV29-1	TRBJ2-5	CSVGLGGRPGAQYF	TGCAGCGTTGGTCTTGGGGGGAGGCCGGGGGCCCAGTACTTC
NA	TRBD2	TRBV5-1	TRBJ2-1	CASSGTSGSYNEQFF	TGCGCCAGCAGCGGGACTAGCGGGAGTTACAATGAGCAGTTCTTC
NA	TRBD2	TRBV7-9	TRBJ2-3	CASRTSGRMWDTQYF	TGTGCCAGCCGGACTAGCGGGAGAATGTGGGATACGCAGTATTTT
NA	TRBD1	TRBV6-1	TRBJ2-7	CASRIGQVYEQYF	TGTGCCAGCAGAATCGGACAGGTCTACGAGCAGTACTTC
NA	NA	TRBV6-4	TRBJ2-2	CASSRFGDTGELFF	TGTGCCAGCAGTCGTTTCGGAGACACCGGGGAGCTGTTTTTT
NA	TRBD1	TRBV2	TRBJ2-2	CASSRGPGELFF	TGTGCCAGCAGTAGGGGGCCCGGGGAGCTGTTTTTT
NA	NA	TRBV2	TRBJ2-7	CASRSSAYEQYF	TGTGCCAGCAGGAGCTCCGCCTACGAGCAGTACTTC
NA	TRBD2	TRBV28	TRBJ2-1	CASSLAGGNNEQFF	TGTGCCAGCAGCCTAGCGGGAGGGAACAATGAGCAGTTCTTC
NA	NA	TRBV6-5	TRBJ2-1	CASSYAYLNEQFF	TGTGCCAGCAGTTACGCTTACCTCAATGAGCAGTTCTTC
NA	NA	TRBV6-1	TRBJ2-7	CASSGVSGFYEQYF	TGTGCCAGCAGTGGGGTTAGCGGATTCTACGAGCAGTACTTC
NA	NA	TRBV6-1	TRBJ1-2	CASRPDRRNYGYTF	TGTGCCAGCAGGCCTGACAGGAGGAACTATGGCTACACCTTC
NA	NA	TRBV5-4	TRBJ1-6	CASSPHGGDSPLHF	TGTGCCAGCAGCCCCCACGGCGGGGATTCACCCCTCCACTTT
NA	NA	TRBV28	TRBJ2-6	CASSPPPGGAGANVLTF	TGTGCCAGCAGTCCCCCCCCGGGGGGCGCTGGGGCCAACGTCCTGACTTTC
few	NA	TRBV7-9	TRBJ1-1	CASSLAQGNTEAFF	TGTGCCAGCAGCTTAGCGCAGGGGAACACTGAAGCTTTCTTT
NA	TRBD2	TRBV5-1	TRBJ2-5	CASGTSGSETQYF	TGCGCCAGCGGGACTAGCGGGAGTGAGACCCAGTACTTC
few	NA	TRBV2	TRBJ1-1	CASQRLNTEAFF	TGTGCCAGCCAGCGTCTCAACACTGAAGCTTTCTTT
NA	NA	TRBV6-6	TRBJ1-2	CASSKTDSYGYTF	TGTGCCAGCAGTAAAACCGATTCCTATGGCTACACCTTC
NA	TRBD1	TRBV6-4	TRBJ2-7	CASTPDRGSYEQYF	TGTGCCAGCACCCCGGACAGGGGGAGCTACGAGCAGTACTTC
NA	TRBD2	TRBV18	TRBJ2-1	CASSPSGTSRYNEQFF	TGTGCCAGCTCACCTTCCGGGACTAGCAGATACAATGAGCAGTTCTTC
NA	TRBD2	TRBV9	TRBJ2-1	CASSVALAGTYNEQFF	TGTGCCAGCAGCGTAGCCCTAGCGGGCACCTACAATGAGCAGTTCTTC
NA	NA	TRBV30	TRBJ2-5	CAWSDQETQYF	TGTGCCTGGAGCGATCAAGAGACCCAGTACTTC
NA	NA	TRBV7-2	TRBJ2-3	CASSLAGALADTQYF	TGTGCCAGCAGCTTAGCGGGGGCTTTAGCAGATACGCAGTATTTT
NA	TRBD2	TRBV11-2	TRBJ2-3	CASILGLAGPWTDTQYF	TGTGCCAGCATTCTAGGGCTAGCGGGACCTTGGACAGATACGCAGTATTTT
NA	NA	TRBV7-8	TRBJ1-1	CASSFFGQSITEAFF	TGTGCCAGCAGCTTTTTCGGGCAGTCGATCACTGAAGCTTTCTTT
once	NA	TRBV5-1	TRBJ1-4	CASTPGPETVNEKLFF	TGCGCCAGCACCCCCGGCCCGGAGACGGTTAATGAAAAACTGTTTTTT
NA	NA	TRBV2	TRBJ2-1	CATLGLGYNEQFF	TGTGCCACGCTAGGACTGGGGTACAATGAGCAGTTCTTC
NA	NA	TRBV28	TRBJ1-5	CASSRRRVSNQPQHF	TGTGCCAGCAGTCGACGTCGGGTGAGCAATCAGCCCCAGCATTTT
NA	TRBD2	TRBV29-1	TRBJ2-1	CSVAKPGHTGTRNNEQFF	TGCAGCGTTGCAAAACCGGGACACACCGGGACTAGGAACAATGAGCAGTTCTTC
few	TRBD2	TRBV2	TRBJ2-3	CASSGAGVGTDTQYF	TGTGCCAGCAGTGGAGCGGGAGTCGGCACAGATACGCAGTATTTT
NA	NA	TRBV28	TRBJ1-3	CASSLDSGNTIYF	TGTGCCAGCAGTCTTGACTCTGGAAACACCATATATTTT
NA	NA	TRBV6-1	TRBJ1-1	CASSEGDGATEAFF	TGTGCCAGCAGTGAAGGGGACGGAGCCACTGAAGCTTTCTTT
NA	NA	TRBV28	TRBJ1-1	CASKNTANTEAFF	TGTGCCAGCAAAAATACTGCGAACACTGAAGCTTTCTTT
NA	TRBD1	TRBV4-1	TRBJ1-2	CASSHTQGAGGYTF	TGCGCCAGCAGCCATACTCAGGGGGCGGGAGGCTACACCTTC
once	NA	TRBV6-5	TRBJ1-1	CASSTAPGKVGEAFF	TGTGCCAGCAGTACGGCGCCAGGGAAAGTAGGTGAAGCTTTCTTT